The 15 T cell receptor beta chains presented below share a single source sample, sequenced in a study of blood T cells in healthy people across ages. Next came a second PCR, run for about 7 to 11 cycles, which used a sample-barcoded 5' primer along with a J-beta primer mix. TCRdb passed the 5' RACE reads through MiXCR, listing each CDR3 protein once. Of about 680,000 distinct CDR3 sequences listed, 49% are singletons. Input material: blood. The receptors originated from a woman in her sixties or seventies in good health.

The rearrangement links TRBV21-1 to TRBJ1-1; the DNA was not used to check the table's D call, TRBD1. TRBV21-1 is reported as a pseudogene. The CDR3 is 17 amino acids. The CDR3: CASSKVVRGALNTEAFF. The CDR3 DNA reads as TGTGCCAGCAGCAAAGTAGTGAGGGGGGCGTTGAACACTGAAGCTTTCTTT.

This clonotype was counted a few times. The J gene is TRBJ2-1, the V gene TRBV4-3; 9 positions agree with TRBD2. V gave up 3 bases and J gave up 5 bases; unmatched junction bases: 5. This CDR3 is 15 amino acids long. CDR1 and CDR2 (germline): LGHNA, YSLEER. The CDR3 protein is CASSHSGTSNNEQFF. For the CDR3, the DNA is TGCGCCAGCAGCCATTCCGGGACTAGCAACAATGAGCAGTTCTTC.

In its sample, this clonotype was seen a few times. The V gene is TRBV27, the J gene TRBJ2-3, with TRBD1 as a possible D gene (6 bases). The CDR3 consists of 15 residues. The V gene's germline CDR1 is MNHEY and CDR2 SMNVEV (reference sequence). Trimming cost V 2 bases and J 4 bases, with 13 bases left between them. In nucleotides, the CDR3 is TGTGCCAGCAGTTTACGGGGCAGGGGCGCAGATACGCAGTATTTT. This sequence encodes CASSLRGRGADTQYF.

The chain has TRBV27 and TRBJ2-3; TRBD2 is a possible D gene (5 bases). V was pared by 1 base and J by 1 base, with 12 bases between. CDR1 and CDR2 from the germline V gene are MNHEY and SMNVEV (reference sequence). The CDR3 contains 16 residues. The CDR3 is CASSLWGAVGTDTQYF. The CDR3 DNA sequence: TGTGCCAGCAGTTTATGGGGAGCGGTTGGCACAGATACGCAGTATTTT.

The V call is TRBV6-6, the J call TRBJ2-7; D is unresolved. The germline V and J ends were trimmed by 2 bases and 4 bases, with 9 bases remaining between them. The CDR3 length is 13 residues. Germline V gene lookup returns CDR1 MNHNY and CDR2 SVGAGI (reference sequence). DNA for the CDR3: TGTGCCAGCAGTTACATGGCAACTTACGAGCAGTACTTC. Protein: CASSYMATYEQYF.

The J gene is TRBJ1-2, the V gene TRBV6-1; D unclear. This CDR3 has 15 residues. The V gene's germline CDR1 is MNHNS and CDR2 SASEGT. Trimming left V 2 bases short and J 7 bases short, with 17 bases between. Written as DNA, the CDR3 is TGTGCCAGCAGTGAATACCAGGCCGTATCCTCTGGCTACACCTTC. It codes for CASSEYQAVSSGYTF.

The chain recombines TRBV29-1 with TRBJ2-1; D ambiguous. Germline CDR1 reads SQVTM; CDR2 reads ANQGSEA. The CDR3 is 12 amino acids. Trimming took off 7 bases at V and 6 bases at J, with 13 bases between the two ends. Written as DNA, the CDR3 is TGCAGCGCAAAGGCCCCGAGCAATGAGCAGTTCTTC. Its translation is CSAKAPSNEQFF.

This chain joins TRBV9 and TRBJ2-7; D is possibly TRBD2 (5 bases). Trimming cost V 3 bases and J 3 bases, with 13 bases left between them. This CDR3 has 14 residues. Germline V gene data show CDR1 as SGDLS and CDR2 as YYNGEE. The CDR3 sequence is CASSEGTDFYEQYF. CDR3 sequence (DNA): TGTGCCAGCAGCGAGGGCACGGACTTCTACGAGCAGTACTTC.

This clonotype was detected only a few times. The genes are TRBV12-3 or TRBV12-4 and TRBJ2-7; D is undetermined. The germline V and J ends were trimmed by 6 bases and 1 base, with 10 bases remaining between them. CDR3 size: 13 residues. The chain's CDR3 is CASRNDGSYEQYF. CDR3 coding DNA: TGTGCCAGCAGGAATGACGGATCCTACGAGCAGTACTTC.

This clonotype has ten or more counts. The rearrangement uses TRBV6-5 and TRBJ1-2; TRBD1 matches at 7 bases. The germline CDR1 and CDR2 sequences are MNHEY and SVGAGI. J lost 7 bases, V lost 0 bases, and 8 bases had no gene match. This CDR3 comprises 15 residues. The CDR3 here is CASSYSTGPRGGYTF. CDR3 in DNA: TGTGCCAGCAGTTACTCGACAGGGCCTCGGGGTGGCTACACCTTC.

This clonotype was detected a few times. The chain links TRBV13 to TRBJ1-6, with D unclear. This CDR3 is 13 amino acids long. The V end was cut by 4 bases, the J end by 6 bases, with 7 bases between. From germline, CDR1 is PRHDT and CDR2 FYEKMQ (reference sequence). CDR3 coding DNA: TGTGCCAGCAGCTCCGGAGTTAATTCACCCCTCCACTTT. It is translated as CASSSGVNSPLHF.

The chain combines TRBV12-3 or TRBV12-4 with TRBJ2-6; D possibly uses TRBD1 or TRBD2 (5 bases each). The CDR3 covers 15 residues. V dropped 6 bases and J dropped 1 base, with 10 bases sitting between them. The CDR3 DNA sequence: TGTGCCAGCAGGACTGGGGGTTCTGGGGCCAACGTCCTGACTTTC. This codes for CASRTGGSGANVLTF.

This clonotype was seen only a few times. The chain carries TRBV27 and TRBJ2-1; TRBD2 matches at 8 bases. This CDR3 has 17 amino acids. The V and J ends lost 6 bases and 3 bases, in that order; junction bases with no gene match: 13. CDR1 is MNHEY, CDR2 SMNVEV, per germline (reference sequence). The CDR3 nucleotides read TGTGCCAGCAGACCTAACCTTGGGACTAGAATCTACAATGAGCAGTTCTTC. Encoded protein: CASRPNLGTRIYNEQFF.

The chain has TRBV6-2 or TRBV6-3 and TRBJ1-2, with TRBD1 identical over 7 bases. Germline values: CDR1 MNHEY, CDR2 SVGEGT. The CDR3 spans 14 residues. Losses at the gene ends were 8 bases for V and 0 bases for J; bases not matched to a gene: 6. CDR3 sequence reads: CASGKGQTNYGYTF. The CDR3 nucleotides read TGTGCCAGCGGGAAGGGACAGACTAACTATGGCTACACCTTC.

This clonotype turned up a few times. The rearrangement links TRBV7-9 to TRBJ1-4; D is perhaps TRBD1 (6 bases). Germline V CDR1 and CDR2: SEHNR, FQNEAQ (reference sequence). Trimming left V 5 bases short and J 0 bases short, with 10 bases between. The CDR3 length is 15 residues. CDR3 loop: CASSLQGPTNEKLFF. The CDR3 bases are TGTGCCAGCAGCCTACAGGGACCAACTAATGAAAAACTGTTTTTT.